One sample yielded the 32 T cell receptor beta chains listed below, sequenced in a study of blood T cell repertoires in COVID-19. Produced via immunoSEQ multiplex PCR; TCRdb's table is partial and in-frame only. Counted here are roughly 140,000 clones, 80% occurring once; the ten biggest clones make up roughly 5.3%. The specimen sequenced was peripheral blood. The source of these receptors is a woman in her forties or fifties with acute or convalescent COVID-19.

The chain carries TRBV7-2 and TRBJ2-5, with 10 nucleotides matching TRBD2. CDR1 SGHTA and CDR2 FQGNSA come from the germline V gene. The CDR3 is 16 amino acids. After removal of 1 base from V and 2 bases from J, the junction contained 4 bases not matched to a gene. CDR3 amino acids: CASSLVGSGGQETQYF. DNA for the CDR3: TGTGCCAGCAGCTTAGTGGGTAGCGGGGGGCAAGAGACCCAGTACTTC. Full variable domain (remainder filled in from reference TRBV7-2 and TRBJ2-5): GAGVSQSPSNKVTEKGKDVELRCDPISGHTALYWYRQSLGQGLEFLIYFQGNSAPDKSGLPSDRFSAERTGGSVSTLTIQRTQQEDSAVYLCASSLVGSGGQETQYFGPGTRLLVL.

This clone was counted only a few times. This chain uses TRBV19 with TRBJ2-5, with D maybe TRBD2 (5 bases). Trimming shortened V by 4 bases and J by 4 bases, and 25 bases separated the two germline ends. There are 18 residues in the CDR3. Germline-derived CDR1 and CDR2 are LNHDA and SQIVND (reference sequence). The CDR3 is CASSTTIRDVLGLETQYF. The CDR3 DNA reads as TGTGCCAGTAGTACTACAATAAGAGACGTACTTGGACTAGAGACCCAGTACTTC.

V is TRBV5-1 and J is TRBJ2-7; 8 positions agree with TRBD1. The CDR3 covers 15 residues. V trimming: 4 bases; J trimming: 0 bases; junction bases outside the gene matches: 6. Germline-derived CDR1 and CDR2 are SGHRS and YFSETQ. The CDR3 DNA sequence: TGCGCCAGCAGCCCGAGGGGACAGGCCTCCTACGAGCAGTACTTC. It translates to CASSPRGQASYEQYF.

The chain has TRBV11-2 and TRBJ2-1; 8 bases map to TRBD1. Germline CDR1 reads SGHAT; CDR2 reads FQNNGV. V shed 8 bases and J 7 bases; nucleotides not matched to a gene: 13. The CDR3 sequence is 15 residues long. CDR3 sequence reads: CASRGQVPAWNEQFF. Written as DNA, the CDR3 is TGTGCCAGCCGGGGACAGGTCCCGGCGTGGAATGAGCAGTTCTTC.

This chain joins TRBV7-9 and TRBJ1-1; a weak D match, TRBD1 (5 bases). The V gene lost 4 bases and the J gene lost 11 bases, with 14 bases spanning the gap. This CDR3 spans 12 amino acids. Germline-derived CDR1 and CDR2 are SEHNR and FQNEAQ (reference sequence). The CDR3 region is CASSSEGNRAFF. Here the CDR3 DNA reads TGTGCCAGCAGCTCGGAGGGGAACAGGGCTTTCTTT.

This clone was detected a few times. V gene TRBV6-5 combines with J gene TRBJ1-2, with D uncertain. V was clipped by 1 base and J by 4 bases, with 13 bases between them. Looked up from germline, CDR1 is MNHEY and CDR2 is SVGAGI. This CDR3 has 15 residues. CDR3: CASSYLEDFGYGYTF. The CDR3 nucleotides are TGTGCCAGCAGTTACTTGGAAGACTTCGGCTATGGCTACACCTTC.

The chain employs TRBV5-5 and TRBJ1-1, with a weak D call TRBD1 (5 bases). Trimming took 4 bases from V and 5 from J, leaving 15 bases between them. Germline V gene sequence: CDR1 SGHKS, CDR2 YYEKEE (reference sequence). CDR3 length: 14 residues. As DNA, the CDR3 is TGTGCCAGCAGCACCGGGACGGCGGGAACTGAAGCTTTCTTT. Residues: CASSTGTAGTEAFF.

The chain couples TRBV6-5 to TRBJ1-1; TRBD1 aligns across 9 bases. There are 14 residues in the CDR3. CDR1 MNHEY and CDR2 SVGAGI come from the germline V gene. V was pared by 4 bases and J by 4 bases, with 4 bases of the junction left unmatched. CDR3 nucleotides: TGTGCCAGCAGTTCGACAGGGGGGTCCACTGAAGCTTTCTTT. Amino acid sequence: CASSSTGGSTEAFF.

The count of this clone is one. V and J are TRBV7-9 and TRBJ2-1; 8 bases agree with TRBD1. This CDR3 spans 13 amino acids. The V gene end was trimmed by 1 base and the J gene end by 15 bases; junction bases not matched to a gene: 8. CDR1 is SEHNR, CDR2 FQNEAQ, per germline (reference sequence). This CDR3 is CASSLGTGRKRFF. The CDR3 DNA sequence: TGTGCCAGCAGCTTAGGGACAGGGAGAAAGCGGTTCTTC. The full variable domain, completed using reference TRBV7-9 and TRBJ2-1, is DTGVSQNPRHKITKRGQNVTFRCDPISEHNRLYWYRQTLGQGPEFLTYFQNEAQLEKSRLLSDRFSAERPKGSFSTLEIQRTEQGDSAMYLCASSLGTGRKRFFGPGTRLTVL.

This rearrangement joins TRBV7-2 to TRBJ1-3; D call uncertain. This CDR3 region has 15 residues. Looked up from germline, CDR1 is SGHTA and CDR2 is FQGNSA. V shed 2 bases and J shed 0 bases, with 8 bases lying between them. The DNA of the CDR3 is TGTGCCAGCAGCTTACAAGTCAGCTCTGGAAACACCATATATTTT. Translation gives CASSLQVSSGNTIYF.

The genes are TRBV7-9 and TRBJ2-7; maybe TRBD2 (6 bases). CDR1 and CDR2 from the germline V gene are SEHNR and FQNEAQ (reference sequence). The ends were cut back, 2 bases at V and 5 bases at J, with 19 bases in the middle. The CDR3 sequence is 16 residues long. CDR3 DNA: TGTGCCAGCAGCTTAAGTTTCGGGGGAAGAATCCACGAGCAGTACTTC. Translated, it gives CASSLSFGGRIHEQYF. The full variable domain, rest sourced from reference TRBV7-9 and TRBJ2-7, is DTGVSQNPRHKITKRGQNVTFRCDPISEHNRLYWYRQTLGQGPEFLTYFQNEAQLEKSRLLSDRFSAERPKGSFSTLEIQRTEQGDSAMYLCASSLSFGGRIHEQYFGPGTRLTVT.

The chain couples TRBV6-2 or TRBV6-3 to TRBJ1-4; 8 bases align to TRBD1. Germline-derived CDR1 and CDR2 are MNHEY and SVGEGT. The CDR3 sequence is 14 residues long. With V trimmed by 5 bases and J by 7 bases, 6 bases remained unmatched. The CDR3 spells CASSPGTGSEKLFF. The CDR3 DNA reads TGTGCCAGCAGTCCCGGGACAGGTAGTGAAAAACTGTTTTTT.

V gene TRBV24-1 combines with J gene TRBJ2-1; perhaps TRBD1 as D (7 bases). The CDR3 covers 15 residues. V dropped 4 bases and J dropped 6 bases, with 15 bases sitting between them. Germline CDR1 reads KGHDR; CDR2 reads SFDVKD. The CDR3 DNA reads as TGTGCCACCAGTGACGCGGGACAGAGCGCCAATGAGCAGTTCTTC. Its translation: CATSDAGQSANEQFF.

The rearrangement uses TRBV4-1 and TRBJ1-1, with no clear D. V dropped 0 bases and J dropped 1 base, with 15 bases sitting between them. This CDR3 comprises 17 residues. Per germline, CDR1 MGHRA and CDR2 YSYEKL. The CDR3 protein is CASSQDILAPGNTEAFF. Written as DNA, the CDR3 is TGCGCCAGCAGCCAAGATATTCTCGCCCCCGGGAACACTGAAGCTTTCTTT.

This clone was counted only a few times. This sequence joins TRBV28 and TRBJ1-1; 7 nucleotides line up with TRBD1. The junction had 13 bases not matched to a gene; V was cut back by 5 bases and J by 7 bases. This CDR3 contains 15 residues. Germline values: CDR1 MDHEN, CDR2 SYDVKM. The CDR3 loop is CASSTESTGHGEAFF. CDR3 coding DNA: TGTGCCAGCAGTACTGAATCGACAGGGCATGGTGAAGCTTTCTTT.

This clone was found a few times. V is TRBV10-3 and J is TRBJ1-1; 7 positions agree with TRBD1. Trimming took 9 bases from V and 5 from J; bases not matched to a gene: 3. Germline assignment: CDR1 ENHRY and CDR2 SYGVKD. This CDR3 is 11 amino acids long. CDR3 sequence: CAIGQATEAFF. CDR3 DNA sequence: TGTGCCATAGGACAGGCTACTGAAGCTTTCTTT.

The CDR3: CASSQRTGSYNEQFF. In DNA, the CDR3 is TGCGCCAGCAGCCAGAGGACAGGCTCCTACAATGAGCAGTTCTTC. The gene calls are TRBV4-3 and TRBJ2-1, with TRBD1 matching 7 bases. The CDR3 has 15 amino acids. CDR1 is LGHNA and CDR2 is YSLEER in the germline V gene. The V gene end was trimmed by 3 bases and the J gene end by 0 bases; junction bases not matched to a gene: 2.

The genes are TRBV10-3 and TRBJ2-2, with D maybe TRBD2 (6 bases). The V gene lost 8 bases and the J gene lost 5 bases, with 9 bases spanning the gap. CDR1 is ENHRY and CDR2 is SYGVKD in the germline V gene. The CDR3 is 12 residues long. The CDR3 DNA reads TGTGCCATCTCGAGCGGGACCGGGGAGCTGTTTTTT. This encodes CAISSGTGELFF.

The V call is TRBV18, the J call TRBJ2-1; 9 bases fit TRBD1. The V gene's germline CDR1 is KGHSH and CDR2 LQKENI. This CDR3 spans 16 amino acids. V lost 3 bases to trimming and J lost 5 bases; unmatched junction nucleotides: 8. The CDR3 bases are TGTGCCAGCTCACCGGTCCGGGACAGGGCCCACAATGAGCAGTTCTTC. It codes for CASSPVRDRAHNEQFF. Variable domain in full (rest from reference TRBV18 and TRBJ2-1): NAGVMQNPRHLVRRRGQEARLRCSPMKGHSHVYWYRQLPEEGLKFMVYLQKENIIDESGMPKERFSAEFPKEGPSILRIQQVVRGDSAAYFCASSPVRDRAHNEQFFGPGTRLTVL.

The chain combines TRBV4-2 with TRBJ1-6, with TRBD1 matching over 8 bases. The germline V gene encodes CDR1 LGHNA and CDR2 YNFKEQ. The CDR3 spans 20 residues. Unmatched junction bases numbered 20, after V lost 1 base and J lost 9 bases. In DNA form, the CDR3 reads TGTGCCAGCAGCCAAGGAGGAGACAGGGGTCCAGGCGCGCGAGGTTCACCCCTCCACTTT. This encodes CASSQGGDRGPGARGSPLHF.

Here the CDR3 DNA reads TGTGCCATCGAAACAGGGGGCTCACCCCTCCACTTT. Translation: CAIETGGSPLHF. This sequence joins TRBV28 and TRBJ1-6; 9 bases agree with TRBD1. Per the germline V gene, CDR1 is MDHEN and CDR2 is SYDVKM. This CDR3 has 12 residues. V trimming: 10 bases; J trimming: 10 bases; junction bases outside the gene matches: 5. The complete variable domain, with remaining parts taken from reference TRBV28 and TRBJ1-6, reads DVKVTQSSRYLVKRTGEKVFLECVQDMDHENMFWYRQDPGLGLRLIYFSYDVKMKEKGDIPEGYSVSREKKERFSLILESASTNQTSMYLCAIETGGSPLHFGNGTRLTVT.

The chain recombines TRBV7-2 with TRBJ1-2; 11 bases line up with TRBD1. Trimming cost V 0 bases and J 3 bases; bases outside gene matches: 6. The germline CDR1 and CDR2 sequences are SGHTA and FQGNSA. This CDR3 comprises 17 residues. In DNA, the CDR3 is TGTGCCAGCAGCTTAGCAGGACAGGGGGCGAGGGACTATGGCTACACCTTC. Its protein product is CASSLAGQGARDYGYTF.

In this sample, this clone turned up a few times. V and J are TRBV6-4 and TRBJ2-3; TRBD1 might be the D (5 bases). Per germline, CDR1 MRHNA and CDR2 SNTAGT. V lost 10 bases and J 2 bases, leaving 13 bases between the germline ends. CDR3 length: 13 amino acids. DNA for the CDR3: TGTGCCACCTCCCCCAGGGCCACAGATACGCAGTATTTT. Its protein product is CATSPRATDTQYF.

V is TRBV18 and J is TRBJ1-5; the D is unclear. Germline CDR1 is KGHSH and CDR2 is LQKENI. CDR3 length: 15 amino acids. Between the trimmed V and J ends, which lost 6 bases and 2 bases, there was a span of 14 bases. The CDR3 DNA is TGTGCCAGCTCTGCAAGCGGGTTTGGCAATCAGCCCCAGCATTTT. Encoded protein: CASSASGFGNQPQHF. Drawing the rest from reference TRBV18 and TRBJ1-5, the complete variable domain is NAGVMQNPRHLVRRRGQEARLRCSPMKGHSHVYWYRQLPEEGLKFMVYLQKENIIDESGMPKERFSAEFPKEGPSILRIQQVVRGDSAAYFCASSASGFGNQPQHFGDGTRLSIL.

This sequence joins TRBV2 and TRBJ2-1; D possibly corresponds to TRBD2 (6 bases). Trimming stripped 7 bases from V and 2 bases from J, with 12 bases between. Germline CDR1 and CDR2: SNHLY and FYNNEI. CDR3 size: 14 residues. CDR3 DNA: TGTGCCAGCATTTGGGGGGTTACCTACAATGAGCAGTTCTTC. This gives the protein CASIWGVTYNEQFF.

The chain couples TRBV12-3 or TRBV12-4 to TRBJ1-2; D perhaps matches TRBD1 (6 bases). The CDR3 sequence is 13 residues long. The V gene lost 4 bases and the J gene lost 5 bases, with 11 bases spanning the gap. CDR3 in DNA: TGTGCCAGCAGTTATGGGGGGGCATATGGCTACACCTTC. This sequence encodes CASSYGGAYGYTF.

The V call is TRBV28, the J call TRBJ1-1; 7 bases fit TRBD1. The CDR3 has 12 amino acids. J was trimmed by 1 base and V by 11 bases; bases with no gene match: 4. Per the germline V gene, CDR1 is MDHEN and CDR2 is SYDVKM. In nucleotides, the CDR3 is TGTGCCGCGGGACAGCAGAACACTGAAGCTTTCTTT. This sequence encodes CAAGQQNTEAFF.

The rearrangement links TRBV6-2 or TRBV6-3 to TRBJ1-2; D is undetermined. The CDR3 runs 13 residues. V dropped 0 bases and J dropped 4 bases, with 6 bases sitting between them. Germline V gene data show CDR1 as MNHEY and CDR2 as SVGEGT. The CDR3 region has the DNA TGTGCCAGCAGTTACTCGCAGTCCTATGGCTACACCTTC. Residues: CASSYSQSYGYTF.

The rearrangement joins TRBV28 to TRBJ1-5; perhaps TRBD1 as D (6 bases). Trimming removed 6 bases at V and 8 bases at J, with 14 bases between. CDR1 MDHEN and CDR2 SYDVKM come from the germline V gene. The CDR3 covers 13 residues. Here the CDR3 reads CASRDRPEEPQHF. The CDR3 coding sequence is TGTGCCAGCAGAGACAGGCCCGAGGAGCCCCAGCATTTT.

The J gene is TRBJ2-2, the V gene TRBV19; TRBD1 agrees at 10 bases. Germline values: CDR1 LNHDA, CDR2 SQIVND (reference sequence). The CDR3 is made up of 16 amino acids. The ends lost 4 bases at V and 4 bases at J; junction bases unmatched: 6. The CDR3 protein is CASSRGTGEITGELFF. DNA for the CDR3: TGTGCCAGTAGTAGGGGGACAGGGGAAATCACCGGGGAGCTGTTTTTT.

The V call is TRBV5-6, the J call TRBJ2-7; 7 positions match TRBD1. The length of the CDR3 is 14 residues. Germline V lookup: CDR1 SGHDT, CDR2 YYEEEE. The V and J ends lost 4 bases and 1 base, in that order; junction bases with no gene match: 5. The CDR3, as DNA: TGTGCCAGCAGCAGGCGACAGGGTTCCTACGAGCAGTACTTC. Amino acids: CASSRRQGSYEQYF.

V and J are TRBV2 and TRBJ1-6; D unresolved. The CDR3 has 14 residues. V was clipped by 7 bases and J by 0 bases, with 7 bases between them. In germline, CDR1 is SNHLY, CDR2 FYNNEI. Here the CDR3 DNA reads TGTGCCAGCAAGGAGAGCTCCTATAATTCACCCCTCCACTTT. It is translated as CASKESSYNSPLHF.